Listed below are T cell receptor beta chains from one sample, sequenced in a study of blood T cell repertoires in COVID-19. Only in-frame clones appear in the TCRdb table, and some are missing; sequencing was by immunoSEQ multiplex PCR. The profile shows 200,000 or so clones, 88% of them singletons. The sample consisted of PBMCs or T cells enriched from blood (not recorded which). The source is a woman aged 25 to 45 who had been exposed to COVID-19. Each CDR3 is given with its conserved first and last residue.

CDR3,J,V
CASSHLGQAVAKNIQYF,TRBJ2-4,TRBV4-1
CASSPTSGRVHEQFF,TRBJ2-1,TRBV7-3
CASSLDYSSYEQYF,TRBJ2-7,TRBV11-2
CASGFYPPGFF,TRBJ1-1,TRBV12-5
CASSLEQGAGGYTF,TRBJ1-2,TRBV5-1
CASSHREIRETQYF,TRBJ2-5,TRBV5-1
CASSFPGLASSEQYF,TRBJ2-7,TRBV11-2
CAWNPRAGGYTF,TRBJ1-2,TRBV30
CASSRSQNSPLHF,TRBJ1-6,TRBV19
CSVWTGLNTEAFF,TRBJ1-1,TRBV29-1
CASSLVTGHGYTF,TRBJ1-2,TRBV7-6
CASSMAQGAETQYF,TRBJ2-5,TRBV19
CASSQVVFTGANVLTF,TRBJ2-6,TRBV3-1/TRBV3-2
CASRQSYNSPLHF,TRBJ1-6,TRBV19
CASSEYKSGEPGNEQFF,TRBJ2-1,TRBV25-1
CASSPPGLVSYNEQFF,TRBJ2-1,TRBV25-1
CASSQPGYTPEAFF,TRBJ1-1,TRBV16
CASRGQGRNTGELFF,TRBJ2-2,TRBV27
CASGPPSGRENTGELFF,TRBJ2-2,TRBV12-5
CASSELLNTEAFF,TRBJ1-1,TRBV9
CASSIYREGNTEAFF,TRBJ1-1,TRBV19
CASRTEREGVYNEQFF,TRBJ2-1,TRBV10-2
CASSPPTGWYTEAFF,TRBJ1-1,TRBV18
CATSRDLGGRFTYEQYF,TRBJ2-7,TRBV15
CASSRLAGAAGELFF,TRBJ2-2,TRBV11-3
CASSDRGTGELFF,TRBJ2-2,TRBV2